This note documents a single T cell receptor (beta chain) sequence. The target antigen is unknown. This record belongs to a study of shared clonotypes between healthy human individuals. CDR1 is SNHLY and CDR2 is FYNNEI in the germline V gene. The CDR3 is made up of 15 amino acids. V lost 4 bases and J lost 4; bases outside the gene matches: 6. The genomic DNA of each subset was split evenly across several immunoSEQ plates. As originally analysed: Without quality scores, immunoSEQ junctional reads could not be filtered like full-length reads. Produced via immunoSEQ multiplex PCR; TCRdb's table is partial and in-frame only. That table gives V, J and clone size, and the DNA gave D and trimming. This table has about 2.4 million clones, 93% appearing once. Broader study findings: Represented genetic and exposure-history diversity was restricted by having few donors.

The chain has TRBV2 and TRBJ2-1; 8 nucleotides match TRBD1. Sequencing input: naive CD4+ T cells from PBMCs. Documented subset: CD45RA+ positively selected. This receptor was obtained from a man aged 18 to 30 in good health. Some clones in this sample may be carry-over from other donors' samples. CDR3 loop: CASSVNQGAYNEQFF. CDR3 bases: TGTGCCAGCAGTGTCAACCAGGGGGCGTACAATGAGCAGTTCTTC.